This TCR beta chain was identified during a study of CD8+ T cells in alopecia areata (dated by TCRdb to the late 2010s). About the investigation overall: Treated patients were enrolled in an open-label pilot trial of oral tofacitinib, 5 to 10 mg twice daily, for moderate-to-severe alopecia areata. Tofacitinib was administered for 6 to 18 months, and 6 months of follow-up off drug were then conducted to assess delayed response and recurrence. In treated patients, disease severity was measured using the SALT score, which gives the percentage of scalp surface area affected. The study used high-throughput TCRbeta sequencing to examine T cell clonal expansion in alopecia areata, in both the C3H/HeJ mouse model and human patients. Scalp tissue and sorted CD4+ and CD8+ peripheral blood T cells from patchy and totalis/universalis alopecia areata patients and from healthy controls were covered by human TCRbeta sequencing. Biopsies were taken from tofacitinib-treated patients at baseline and again at 4 and 24 weeks into treatment, and several of those patients also had a later scalp biopsy. Clonality in the scalp was compared among normal scalp (n=4), patchy alopecia areata scalp (n=8), and alopecia totalis/universalis scalp (n=8). The RNA source kit depended on sample type: the PAXgene miRNA kit for fixed scalp, the miRNeasy kit for PBMCs, and the RNeasy kit for mouse skin. TCRbeta CDR3 regions were amplified by immunoSEQ multiplex PCR using 35 Vbeta forward and 13 Jbeta reverse primers. Study-level results and caveats: Lesional scalp, especially in alopecia totalis/universalis, showed higher clonality and more expanded CD8+ clones than normal scalp, suggesting antigenic drive. Compared with mice, TCR sequences shared between patients were less clear, possibly partly because of HLA diversity across the patient population. Resident alphabeta T cells in normal human skin are also sequenced, complicating scalp TCR repertoire analysis, unlike mouse skin dominated by gammadelta T cells. Because the treated cohort was small and included a single nonresponder, larger studies are needed to assess links between baseline CD8+ expansion and response. During tofacitinib treatment, many expanded lesional clones remained in scalp and blood, and this persistence may partly explain relapse after treatment is stopped. With tofacitinib, both scalp clonality and the number of expanded CD8+ clones among the top 100 scalp clones went down significantly.

The method was the immunoSEQ multiplex PCR assay. To provide template for TCR sequencing, every sample had RNA extracted and reverse transcribed into cDNA. First-strand cDNA was synthesized using SuperScript III with a 2:1 mix of oligo-dT and random hexamers. A synthetic immune receptor repertoire was used to measure amplification bias, and any remaining bias was corrected computationally. In the authors' own workflow: Raw reads were preprocessed to remove errors, and CDR3 was defined according to IMGT conventions as the region from the conserved cysteine to phenylalanine. Clonality was calculated as 1 minus Shannon entropy normalized by log2 of the number of productive unique TCRs. Scalp TCRbeta sequences were cross-referenced with sorted blood CD4 and CD8 repertoires so that the CD4 or CD8 identity of scalp clones could be inferred. TCRdb re-hosts the immuneACCESS table, in-frame sequences only. Its copies lack some clones; in the studies checked, an unresolved V gene accounts for under half of them, and the cause for the rest is not known. V and J calls and clone size are given by that table; D and trimming were obtained from the DNA. For this sample there are hundreds of thousands of clones; 60% appear just once. Around 0.92% of the sample is taken by the ten largest.

The sample's treatment or condition label, in plain terms: oral pan-JAK inhibitor, 5-10 mg twice daily. From alopecia areata patients, peripheral blood was collected along with lesional scalp punch biopsies. PBMCs were isolated by density centrifugation and stained for CD3, CD4 and CD8, after which CD4+ and CD8+ T cells were sorted on a FACSAria. The germline ends are 7 bases apart after V is trimmed by 1 base and J by 4 bases. Spanning cysteine to phenylalanine, the CDR3 consists of 13 amino acids. The kept DNA is CDR3 alone, 39 bases in frame from the first base. CDR1 and CDR2 were assigned from the germline V gene (reference sequence) as LNHDA and SQIVND. Remarks on this clone: The target of this receptor is not known. No base quality information exists; no much larger clone differs at one position.

This receptor was obtained from a human donor with alopecia areata. Sequences were derived from CD4+ T cells sorted from blood, sampled at week 52, from a patient treated with tofacitinib. The chain was built from TRBV19 and TRBJ1-2; no D segment can be confidently identified. Here is the DNA: TGTGCCAGTAGTATAGGTGGCAGCTATGGCTACACCTTC. The translation is CASSIGGSYGYTF.